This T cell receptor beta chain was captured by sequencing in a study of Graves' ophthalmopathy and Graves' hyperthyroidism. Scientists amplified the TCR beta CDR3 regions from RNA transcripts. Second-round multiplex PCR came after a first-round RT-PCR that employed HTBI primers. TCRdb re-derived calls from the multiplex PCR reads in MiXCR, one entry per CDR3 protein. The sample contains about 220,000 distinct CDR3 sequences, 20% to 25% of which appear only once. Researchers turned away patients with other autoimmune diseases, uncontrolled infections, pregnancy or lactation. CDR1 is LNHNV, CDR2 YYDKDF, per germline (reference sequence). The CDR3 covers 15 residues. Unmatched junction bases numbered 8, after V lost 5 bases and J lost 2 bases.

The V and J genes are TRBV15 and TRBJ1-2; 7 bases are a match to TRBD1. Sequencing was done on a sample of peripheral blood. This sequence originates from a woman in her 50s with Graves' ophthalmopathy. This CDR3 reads CATSPQTGTNYGYTF. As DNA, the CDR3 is TGTGCCACCAGCCCGCAGACAGGGACGAACTATGGCTACACCTTC. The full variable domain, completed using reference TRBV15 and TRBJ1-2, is DAMVIQNPRYQVTQFGKPVTLSCSQTLNHNVMYWYQQKSSQAPKLLFHYYDKDFNNEADTPDNFQSRRPNTSFCFLDIRSPGLGDTAMYLCATSPQTGTNYGYTFGSGTRLTVV.